The 4 T cell receptor beta chains presented below share a single source sample, sequenced in a study of T-cell reconstitution after alpha-beta-depleted transplantation in children. Molecular barcoding with unique molecular identifiers was used for the TCRbeta library. MiXCR, applied by TCRdb to the PCR reads, yields one record per CDR3 protein. This table holds approximately 70,000 distinct CDR3 sequences, just under 5% found once. The sequencing here drew on PBMCs, mostly from graft donor cells, taken 180 days after TCRalphabeta/CD19-depleted stem cell transplant. These receptors were taken from a boy younger than two who had a stem cell transplant for acute myeloid leukemia, so the T cells may come from the graft donor.

This clonotype appeared many times. V and J are TRBV6-1 and TRBJ2-5; no reliable D call. V gave up 7 bases and J gave up 4 bases, with 19 bases separating them. Germline CDR1 MNHNS, CDR2 SASEGT. The CDR3 extends over 15 amino acids. CDR3 coding DNA: TGTGCCAGCAATGCAAGAAAGAGGTGGGGAGAGACCCAGTACTTC. It is translated as CASNARKRWGETQYF.

In this sample, this clonotype turned up many times. The chain uses TRBV11-2 and TRBJ2-1; 9 bases agree with TRBD2. This CDR3 spans 15 amino acids. Germline V CDR1 and CDR2: SGHAT, FQNNGV. The V gene end was trimmed by 5 bases and the J gene end by 8 bases; junction bases not matched to a gene: 10. CDR3 residues: CASSARHERGDEQFF. The CDR3, as DNA: TGTGCCAGCAGCGCCAGACACGAGCGGGGGGATGAGCAGTTCTTC.

This clonotype was seen many times. The chain is built from TRBV12-3 or TRBV12-4 and TRBJ2-7; no clear D. CDR3 length: 13 residues. V lost 1 base and J lost 2, with 6 bases in between. The chain's CDR3 is CASSLDTTYEQYV. CDR3 DNA: TGTGCCAGCAGTTTAGACACAACCTACGAGCAGTACGTC.

This clonotype was recorded at least ten times. The chain couples TRBV14 to TRBJ2-1; weak D call: TRBD2 (6 bases). The CDR3 is made up of 14 amino acids. The V end lost 3 bases, the J end lost 8 bases, and 14 bases lay between the germline ends. Looked up from germline, CDR1 is SGHDN and CDR2 is FVKESK. CDR3 protein: CASSQLGGGDEQFF. CDR3 bases: TGTGCCAGCAGCCAGCTGGGGGGTGGCGATGAGCAGTTCTTC.